One sample yielded the 20 T cell receptor beta chains listed below, sequenced in a study of blood T cell repertoires in COVID-19. TCRdb's copy holds only in-frame clones and misses some; the assay was immunoSEQ multiplex PCR. Seen here are approximately 200,000 clones, about 86% observed once, and the top ten hold approximately 6.2%. The sequencing sample was made of peripheral blood. The receptors were gathered from a man aged 55-75 years who had recovered from COVID-19.

The chain recombines TRBV29-1 with TRBJ2-1, with D uncertain. Deletions cut 7 bases from V and 0 bases from J, with 10 bases between. The CDR3 runs to 13 residues. Germline V gene sequence: CDR1 SQVTM, CDR2 ANQGSEA. The CDR3 coding sequence is TGCAGCGCTGCTTCGAGCTCCTACAATGAGCAGTTCTTC. It codes for CSAASSSYNEQFF.

The chain combines TRBV6-5 with TRBJ1-4, with D possibly matching TRBD1 (5 bases). The V end was cut by 11 bases, the J end by 3 bases, with 19 bases between. Germline-derived CDR1 and CDR2 are MNHEY and SVGAGI. The CDR3 is made up of 15 amino acids. The CDR3 DNA is TGTGCCGGTCCTCGGGGGGAAGAAGCTAATGAAAAACTGTTTTTT. Translation: CAGPRGEEANEKLFF.

This chain connects TRBV6-1 to TRBJ2-7; maybe TRBD1 (6 bases). The CDR3 length is 15 residues. V shed 3 bases and J shed 5 bases, with 17 bases lying between them. Per germline, CDR1 MNHNS and CDR2 SASEGT. CDR3 protein: CASSERGATGDEQYF. The CDR3 nucleotides are TGTGCCAGCAGTGAGAGGGGTGCGACAGGTGACGAGCAGTACTTC.

A few counts support this clone. The chain employs TRBV30 and TRBJ1-1; D remains ambiguous. CDR3 length equals 11 residues. Germline V gene lookup returns CDR1 GTSNPN and CDR2 SVGIG (reference sequence). V was shortened by 1 base and J by 7 bases, with 7 bases between the two germline ends. The DNA for the CDR3 is TGTGCCTGGAGTGACAAGTTTGAAGCTTTCTTT. It codes for CAWSDKFEAFF.

The chain is built from TRBV25-1 and TRBJ2-2; a possible D gene is TRBD2 (5 bases). This CDR3 has 14 residues. V was clipped by 2 bases and J by 8 bases, with 12 bases between them. Germline CDR1 reads MGHDK; CDR2 reads SYGVNS. In DNA form, the CDR3 reads TGTGCCAGCAGTGAACCGGACTGGGAGGGGGAGCTGTTTTTT. This codes for CASSEPDWEGELFF.

The chain carries TRBV3-1 (or the pseudogene TRBV3-2) and TRBJ1-2, with a tentative D call TRBD1 (5 bases). Looked up from germline, CDR1 is LGHDT and CDR2 is YNNKEL (reference sequence). With 0 bases removed from V and 8 bases from J, the gap between germline ends came to 10 bases. This CDR3 region has 13 residues. CDR3 bases: TGTGCCAGCAGCCAAGATTCCAGGGCCGGCTACACCTTC. Translated, it gives CASSQDSRAGYTF.

For this clone: This specimen includes other DNA sequences encoding the same CDR3. The genes are TRBV19 and TRBJ2-3; weak D call: TRBD1 (6 bases). V lost 6 bases and J 6 bases, leaving 13 bases between the germline ends. The CDR3 covers 13 residues. CDR1 and CDR2 (germline): LNHDA, SQIVND (reference sequence). The CDR3 sequence is CASRGTGTDTQYF. The CDR3 DNA sequence: TGTGCCAGTAGGGGTACAGGGACCGATACGCAGTATTTT.

V gene TRBV6-4 combines with J gene TRBJ1-5; 7 bases are a match to TRBD1. This CDR3 has 15 residues. Trimming cost V 5 bases and J 3 bases; bases outside gene matches: 7. Germline V gives CDR1 MRHNA, CDR2 SNTAGT. CDR3 sequence: CASSPTGQPNQPQHF. CDR3 bases: TGTGCCAGCAGTCCGACGGGACAGCCCAATCAGCCCCAGCATTTT.

V gene TRBV27 combines with J gene TRBJ1-5; 7 nucleotides agree with TRBD1. Germline loops: CDR1 MNHEY, CDR2 SMNVEV (reference sequence). With 4 bases clipped from V and 7 bases from J, the junction kept 4 bases outside the gene matches. This CDR3 has 13 amino acids. For the CDR3, the DNA is TGTGCCAGCAGTTCGACAGGGCTACAGCCCCAGCATTTT. Its translation is CASSSTGLQPQHF.

The gene calls are TRBV5-1 and TRBJ2-5; D call uncertain. V lost 4 bases, J lost 2 bases, and 15 bases lay in between. Germline V CDR1 and CDR2: SGHRS, YFSETQ. The CDR3 totals 15 residues. The DNA for the CDR3 is TGCGCCAGCAGCCTAAATGGTGGTCCTCAAGAGACCCAGTACTTC. As protein: CASSLNGGPQETQYF.

This clone came up once. The chain employs TRBV6-5 and TRBJ2-7; possibly TRBD2 for D (5 bases). Germline loops: CDR1 MNHEY, CDR2 SVGAGI. This CDR3 spans 13 amino acids. V lost 2 bases and J 2 bases, leaving 7 bases between the germline ends. For the CDR3, the DNA is TGTGCCAGCAGTTACGAGGGCACCTACGAGCAGTACTTC. This encodes CASSYEGTYEQYF.

V and J are TRBV11-2 and TRBJ2-7, with 7 bases fitting TRBD1. The V gene's germline CDR1 is SGHAT and CDR2 FQNNGV. V shed 5 bases and J 2 bases; nucleotides not matched to a gene: 6. The length of the CDR3 is 14 residues. CDR3 bases: TGTGCCAGCAGCCCCGACAGGGTCACCTACGAGCAGTACTTC. This translates into CASSPDRVTYEQYF.

This clone occurred a few times. The CDR3 nucleotides read TGTGCCAGCAGTTTCAGGGGGCCCCAGCCCCAGCATTTT. Amino acid sequence: CASSFRGPQPQHF. The chain couples TRBV27 to TRBJ1-5; 8 bases agree with TRBD1. After removal of 3 bases from V and 7 bases from J, the junction contained 2 bases not matched to a gene. CDR3 size: 13 residues. CDR1 is MNHEY, CDR2 SMNVEV, per germline (reference sequence).

The DNA of the CDR3 is TGTGCCAGTAGGGAAGGACAGGGTGGGCTACTTGAAGCTTTCTTT. The encoded protein is CASREGQGGLLEAFF. This chain uses TRBV19 with TRBJ1-1; TRBD1 aligns across 8 bases. With 6 bases clipped from V and 7 bases from J, the junction kept 13 bases outside the gene matches. The length of the CDR3 is 15 residues. The germline V gene encodes CDR1 LNHDA and CDR2 SQIVND (reference sequence). Full variable domain (rest looked up from reference TRBV19 and TRBJ1-1): DGGITQSPKYLFRKEGQNVTLSCEQNLNHDAMYWYRQDPGQGLRLIYYSQIVNDFQKGDIAEGYSVSREKKESFPLTVTSAQKNPTAFYLCASREGQGGLLEAFFGQGTRLTVV.

The J gene is TRBJ1-1, the V gene TRBV28, with D tentatively TRBD1 (5 bases). The CDR3 covers 12 residues. The germline V and J ends were trimmed by 11 bases and 3 bases, with 13 bases remaining between them. Germline lookup yields CDR1 MDHEN and CDR2 SYDVKM. CDR3 sequence reads: CAVMDTYTEAFF. The DNA for the CDR3 is TGTGCCGTTATGGACACTTACACTGAAGCTTTCTTT. The variable domain in full, with the rest retrieved from reference TRBV28 and TRBJ1-1, is DVKVTQSSRYLVKRTGEKVFLECVQDMDHENMFWYRQDPGLGLRLIYFSYDVKMKEKGDIPEGYSVSREKKERFSLILESASTNQTSMYLCAVMDTYTEAFFGQGTRLTVV.

This chain connects TRBV19 to TRBJ1-2; 10 nucleotides align to TRBD1. Germline loops: CDR1 LNHDA, CDR2 SQIVND (reference sequence). V trimming: 7 bases; J trimming: 3 bases; junction bases outside the gene matches: 2. The CDR3 consists of 13 residues. The chain's CDR3 is CASTGQGDYGYTF. CDR3 coding DNA: TGTGCCAGTACCGGACAGGGGGACTATGGCTACACCTTC.

This chain links TRBV7-2 with TRBJ2-7, with D possibly matching TRBD1 (6 bases). CDR3 length: 12 residues. V lost 3 bases and J 3 bases, leaving 6 bases between the germline ends. The germline CDR1 and CDR2 sequences are SGHTA and FQGNSA. The chain's CDR3 is CASSLTGYEQYF. The DNA for the CDR3 is TGTGCCAGCAGCTTGACAGGCTACGAGCAGTACTTC. The full variable domain, with the rest looked up from reference TRBV7-2 and TRBJ2-7, is GAGVSQSPSNKVTEKGKDVELRCDPISGHTALYWYRQSLGQGLEFLIYFQGNSAPDKSGLPSDRFSAERTGGSVSTLTIQRTQQEDSAVYLCASSLTGYEQYFGPGTRLTVT.

The V call is TRBV19, the J call TRBJ2-5; D gene uncertain. This CDR3 contains 13 residues. With 1 base removed from V and 5 bases from J, the gap between germline ends came to 8 bases. Germline CDR1 is LNHDA and CDR2 is SQIVND (reference sequence). The CDR3 is CASSIGSVETQYF. DNA of the CDR3: TGTGCCAGTAGTATAGGTTCTGTGGAGACCCAGTACTTC.

The chain recombines TRBV12-5 with TRBJ2-5, with D perhaps TRBD2 (5 bases). Germline CDR1 reads LGHNT; CDR2 reads FRNRAP. CDR3 length equals 15 residues. The V end was cut by 0 bases, the J end by 9 bases, with 17 bases between. CDR3 region: CASGLVFEARGSQYF. The CDR3, as DNA: TGTGCTAGTGGTTTGGTATTCGAGGCAAGAGGGTCCCAGTACTTC.

J is TRBJ1-2 and V is TRBV2, with TRBD1 matching 10 bases. J gave up 6 bases and V 6 bases, and 7 bases lay outside the gene matches. This CDR3 has 14 residues. Germline lookup yields CDR1 SNHLY and CDR2 FYNNEI. CDR3 bases: TGTGCCAGCAGGGGGGGACAGGGGAGGAATGGCTACACCTTC. Its translation: CASRGGQGRNGYTF.